This T cell receptor (beta chain) originates from a study of blood T cell repertoires in COVID-19. Study-wide background: The samples span acute and convalescent COVID-19 from the United States, Italy and Spain.

Authors' analysis steps: The authors estimated nucleated cell counts from reference gene primer amplification. The repertoire was sequenced with immunoSEQ multiplex PCR; TCRdb's copy has only in-frame clones and lacks some. The D gene and trimming were derived from the DNA, and the V and J assignments and clone size from that table. In the table there are about 42,000 clones, 77% of which are singletons. The sequenced material came from peripheral blood. The sequence came from a woman in her 70s with acute or convalescent COVID-19.

The CDR3 nucleotides read TGTGCCACCAGCAGATTCTCGGGGGGCAGCGGAAACACCATATATTTT. Translation: CATSRFSGGSGNTIYF. The chain is built from TRBV15 and TRBJ1-3; TRBD1 is a possible D gene (6 bases). Trimming stripped 2 bases from V and 4 bases from J, with 15 bases between. Germline values: CDR1 LNHNV, CDR2 YYDKDF (reference sequence). The CDR3 covers 16 residues.